This TCR beta chain originates from a study of human T cells and chemical hapten exposure. Study overall: 2% DPC applied to an approximately 2 cm by approximately 2 cm arm area sensitized donors. On the upper back, patch tests were applied with 0.01% DPC and read at 6 days.

Separate cDNA molecules received unique molecular identifiers, which the library attached to them. From the RACE reads, TCRdb called clonotypes with MiXCR, one entry per CDR3 protein. The data hold 84,000 or so distinct CDR3 sequences, with about 10% observed a single time. CDR1 SGDLS and CDR2 YYNGEE come from the germline V gene. This CDR3 contains 15 residues. Trimming removed 0 bases from V and 5 bases from J, with 14 bases in between. Noted time point: patch test 1, 2 weeks after DPC sensitization. Regarding treatment: therapeutic diphenylcyclopropenone sensitization with weekly scalp DPC. The sequencing used whole blood, collected in connection with sensitization to the hapten diphenylcyclopropenone (DPC). The gene calls are TRBV9 and TRBJ1-2; D gene uncertain. The sequence was obtained from a middle-aged man with alopecia areata. Some clones in this sample may be carry-over from other donors' samples. CDR3 DNA sequence: TGTGCCAGCAGCGTAGGCGCCAGCCGGACGTATGGCTACACCTTC. This encodes CASSVGASRTYGYTF.